This TCR beta chain comes out of a study of immune cell composition in non-small cell lung cancer. Findings and caveats of the study: In adenocarcinoma, maximal tumour-associated clone frequency tracked TIL tumour reactivity. Lung squamous cell carcinoma tumours had significantly higher top 10 clone scores and productive clonality than lung adenocarcinoma. Clones >0.5% enriched in tumour were rarer in adenocarcinoma (around 35%) than squamous (roughly 80%). It was not proven that tumour-reactive clones equal dominant tumour-associated clones.

About this clone itself: What it binds is not known.

This CDR3 has 14 residues. Trimming took 4 bases from V and 6 from J; bases not matched to a gene: 7. Germline CDR1 reads SGDLS; CDR2 reads YYNGEE. The data were produced by immunoSEQ multiplex PCR, yet TCRdb's version contains in-frame clones alone and is incomplete. The sample holds fewer than 15,000 clones; 69% are singletons and the top ten take around 6.9%. This receptor was taken from a human donor with non-small cell lung cancer. Sequenced input: lung tumor tissue. The rearrangement joins TRBV9 to TRBJ1-1; TRBD1 aligns across 9 bases. The CDR3 DNA reads TGTGCCAGCAGCCCCCGGACAGGGGTCCCTGAAGCTTTCTTT. As protein: CASSPRTGVPEAFF.